These T cell receptor beta chains were read from a single sample in a study of preoperative IRX-2 immunotherapy in early breast cancer. Sequenced by immunoSEQ multiplex PCR; TCRdb stores in-frame clones only, minus some. The sample has 1,100 or so clones, roughly 80% seen once. Material: tumor tissue, obtained before IRX-2 immunotherapy. The receptors were sampled from a human donor with breast cancer. Each CDR3 is given with its conserved first and last residue. A D gene is named only where the DNA matches it firmly. The size entry is marked missing in some rows and otherwise reads once, few, many or a size class.

abundance: once
d_gene: NA
j_gene: TRBJ1-2
len: 14
v_gene: TRBV6-8
CDR3aa: CASNTKGLDYGYTF

abundance: NA
d_gene: NA
j_gene: TRBJ2-7
len: 13
v_gene: TRBV6-8
CDR3aa: CASIESGSAQQYF

abundance: NA
d_gene: TRBD1
j_gene: TRBJ1-2
len: 14
v_gene: TRBV19
CDR3aa: CASYRTGTNYGYTF

abundance: once
d_gene: NA
j_gene: TRBJ1-5
len: 17
v_gene: TRBV15
CDR3aa: CATSPPGGDSHPQPQHF

abundance: NA
d_gene: TRBD2
j_gene: TRBJ2-7
len: 16
v_gene: TRBV11-3
CDR3aa: CASSGLQAGGPSEQYF

abundance: NA
d_gene: TRBD1
j_gene: TRBJ2-1
len: 16
v_gene: TRBV11-3
CDR3aa: CASSQPGQGGYNEQFF

abundance: NA
d_gene: NA
j_gene: TRBJ1-1
len: 14
v_gene: TRBV6-8
CDR3aa: CAISDWQKNTEAFF

abundance: NA
d_gene: NA
j_gene: TRBJ2-5
len: 13
v_gene: TRBV7-2
CDR3aa: CASSLAVQETQYF

abundance: NA
d_gene: NA
j_gene: TRBJ2-7
len: 15
v_gene: TRBV23-1
CDR3aa: CASSLALFRAYEQYF

abundance: NA
d_gene: NA
j_gene: TRBJ1-1
len: 14
v_gene: TRBV11-3
CDR3aa: CASSLGAANTEAFF

abundance: few
d_gene: NA
j_gene: TRBJ2-3
len: 16
v_gene: TRBV16
CDR3aa: CASTPEEGVLTDTQYF

abundance: NA
d_gene: TRBD2
j_gene: TRBJ2-1
len: 17
v_gene: TRBV11-3
CDR3aa: CASSFDKGLADLNEQFF

abundance: NA
d_gene: TRBD2
j_gene: TRBJ2-3
len: 12
v_gene: TRBV18
CDR3aa: CASSLGTSGLYF

abundance: few
d_gene: NA
j_gene: TRBJ1-1
len: 14
v_gene: TRBV19
CDR3aa: CASSIATGGSEAFF

abundance: few
d_gene: NA
j_gene: TRBJ2-2
len: 13
v_gene: TRBV6-8
CDR3aa: CASSYSYTGELFF

abundance: NA
d_gene: TRBD1
j_gene: TRBJ2-5
len: 15
v_gene: TRBV5-1
CDR3aa: CASSPQPGQGETQYF

abundance: NA
d_gene: TRBD1
j_gene: TRBJ2-7
len: 14
v_gene: TRBV6-8
CDR3aa: CASSYDRGPSGKYF

abundance: NA
d_gene: NA
j_gene: TRBJ2-1
len: 14
v_gene: TRBV11-3
CDR3aa: CASSLNPANNEQFF

abundance: NA
d_gene: TRBD1
j_gene: TRBJ2-7
len: 14
v_gene: TRBV6-8
CDR3aa: CASSRRQGAYEQYF

abundance: NA
d_gene: NA
j_gene: TRBJ1-5
len: 15
v_gene: TRBV18
CDR3aa: CASSPPGSGDQPQHF

abundance: NA
d_gene: NA
j_gene: TRBJ2-3
len: 14
v_gene: TRBV7-6
CDR3aa: CASSQIGSTDTQYF

abundance: few
d_gene: NA
j_gene: TRBJ2-1
len: 16
v_gene: TRBV11-3
CDR3aa: CASRPQGSLSYNEQFF

abundance: NA
d_gene: NA
j_gene: TRBJ1-5
len: 15
v_gene: TRBV6-8
CDR3aa: CASTLRAALGQPQHF

abundance: NA
d_gene: NA
j_gene: TRBJ1-1
len: 15
v_gene: TRBV5-1
CDR3aa: CASSLGGTSNTEAFF

abundance: NA
d_gene: TRBD2
j_gene: TRBJ2-3
len: 15
v_gene: TRBV11-3
CDR3aa: CASSLSSGGSPTQYF

abundance: NA
d_gene: TRBD1
j_gene: TRBJ1-4
len: 15
v_gene: TRBV19
CDR3aa: CASSGQGGFNEKLFF

abundance: NA
d_gene: NA
j_gene: TRBJ2-7
len: 14
v_gene: TRBV6-8
CDR3aa: CASRGAREYYEQYF

abundance: NA
d_gene: NA
j_gene: TRBJ2-2
len: 13
v_gene: TRBV29-1
CDR3aa: CSALTGGGGELFF

abundance: NA
d_gene: TRBD2
j_gene: TRBJ2-1
len: 15
v_gene: TRBV6-8
CDR3aa: CAISPGTSGKGEQFF

abundance: NA
d_gene: NA
j_gene: TRBJ1-2
len: 15
v_gene: TRBV11-3
CDR3aa: CASSLGRAGGYGYTF

abundance: once
d_gene: NA
j_gene: TRBJ2-6
len: 16
v_gene: TRBV5-1
CDR3aa: CASSLGGGSGANVLTF

abundance: NA
d_gene: TRBD1
j_gene: TRBJ1-1
len: 13
v_gene: TRBV19
CDR3aa: CASSIRGLAEAFF

abundance: NA
d_gene: NA
j_gene: TRBJ1-2
len: 15
v_gene: TRBV12-1
CDR3aa: CASSFKRGANYGYTF

abundance: once
d_gene: NA
j_gene: TRBJ2-3
len: 12
v_gene: TRBV18
CDR3aa: CASSPTPDTQYF

abundance: NA
d_gene: NA
j_gene: TRBJ1-5
len: 16
v_gene: TRBV6-8
CDR3aa: CASRPLRGEVNQPQHF

abundance: NA
d_gene: TRBD2
j_gene: TRBJ2-7
len: 16
v_gene: TRBV6-8
CDR3aa: CASSDYGRGSSYEQYF

abundance: few
d_gene: NA
j_gene: TRBJ2-7
len: 14
v_gene: TRBV11-3
CDR3aa: CASSHSSGMGEQYF

abundance: few
d_gene: TRBD1
j_gene: TRBJ2-2
len: 17
v_gene: TRBV14
CDR3aa: CASSQGGTGINTGELFF

abundance: NA
d_gene: TRBD1
j_gene: TRBJ1-5
len: 16
v_gene: TRBV6-8
CDR3aa: CASRQQGAGINQPQHF

abundance: NA
d_gene: NA
j_gene: TRBJ2-1
len: 14
v_gene: TRBV29-1
CDR3aa: CSALRTPGYNEQFF

abundance: NA
d_gene: TRBD2
j_gene: TRBJ2-1
len: 15
v_gene: TRBV14
CDR3aa: CASSPSSGGGNEQFF

abundance: once
d_gene: NA
j_gene: TRBJ2-2
len: 15
v_gene: TRBV5-1
CDR3aa: CASSLATANTGELFF

abundance: NA
d_gene: NA
j_gene: TRBJ1-5
len: 15
v_gene: TRBV19
CDR3aa: CASMSAGPSNQPQHF

abundance: NA
d_gene: TRBD1
j_gene: TRBJ1-5
len: 14
v_gene: TRBV29-1
CDR3aa: CSATGTGRNQPQHF

abundance: large
d_gene: NA
j_gene: TRBJ1-1
len: 14
v_gene: TRBV28
CDR3aa: CASRPGTTNTEAFF

abundance: NA
d_gene: NA
j_gene: TRBJ1-3
len: 14
v_gene: TRBV19
CDR3aa: CASRTGASGNTIYF

abundance: NA
d_gene: TRBD2
j_gene: TRBJ2-2
len: 15
v_gene: TRBV28
CDR3aa: CASRATSGSTGELFF

abundance: NA
d_gene: TRBD2
j_gene: TRBJ2-3
len: 18
v_gene: TRBV18
CDR3aa: CASSTMGAEREVSGAQYF